This TCR beta chain appears in the sequencing data of a study of neurological immune-mediated disorders. Points on this clonotype: Its antigen is still unknown.

The sorted-subset TCR libraries were prepared using 750,000 to 1,000,000 CD4+ or CD8+ T cells as the starting material. Study-wide results and caveats: The absence of shared CDR3 amino acid sequences among expanded clones across subjects suggests private repertoires in all groups. The level of TCR clonal expansion was highest in patients with HTLV-1-associated myelopathy and lowest in multiple sclerosis, where it fell below the level seen in healthy controls.

Germline V gene lookup returns CDR1 MNHEY and CDR2 SVGAGI. CDR3 length equals 16 residues. The junction had 13 bases not matched to a gene; V was cut back by 6 bases and J by 5 bases. Synthesis of cDNA was accomplished via 5'RACE employing 10-nucleotide random UMIs. TCRdb analysed the 5' RACE reads with MiXCR anew, one entry per CDR3 protein. The sample carries thousands of distinct CDR3 sequences, 20% to 30% recorded once. The sequencing sample was made of CD8+ T cells from blood. The chain links TRBV6-5 to TRBJ2-5, with 9 bases that match TRBD1. The receptor comes from a woman aged 55 to 70 with HTLV-1-associated myelopathy (HAM/TSP). The CDR3 spells CASSRPGQGGGETQYF. In DNA form, the CDR3 reads TGTGCCAGCAGCAGACCGGGACAGGGAGGGGGGGAGACCCAGTACTTC.